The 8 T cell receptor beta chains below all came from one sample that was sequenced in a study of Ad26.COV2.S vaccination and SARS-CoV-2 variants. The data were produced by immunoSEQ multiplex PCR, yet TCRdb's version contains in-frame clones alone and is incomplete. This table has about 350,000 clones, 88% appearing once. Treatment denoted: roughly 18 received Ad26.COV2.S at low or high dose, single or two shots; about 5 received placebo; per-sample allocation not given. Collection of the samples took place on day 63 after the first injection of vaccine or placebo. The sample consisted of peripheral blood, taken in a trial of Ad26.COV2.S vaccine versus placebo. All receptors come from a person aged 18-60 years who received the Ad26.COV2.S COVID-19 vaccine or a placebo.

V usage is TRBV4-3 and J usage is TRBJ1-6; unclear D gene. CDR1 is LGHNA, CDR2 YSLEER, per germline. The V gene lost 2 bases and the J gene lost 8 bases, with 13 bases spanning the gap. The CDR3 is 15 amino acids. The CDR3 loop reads CASSQFATADSPLHF. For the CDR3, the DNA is TGCGCCAGCAGCCAATTTGCGACCGCCGATTCACCCCTCCACTTT.

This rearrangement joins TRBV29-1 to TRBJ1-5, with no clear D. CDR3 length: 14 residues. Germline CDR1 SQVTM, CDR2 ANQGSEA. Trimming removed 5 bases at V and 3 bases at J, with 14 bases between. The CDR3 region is CSVFGRQTNQPQHF. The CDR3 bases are TGCAGCGTTTTCGGGCGGCAGACCAATCAGCCCCAGCATTTT. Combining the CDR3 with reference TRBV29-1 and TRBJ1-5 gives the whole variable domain SAVISQKPSRDICQRGTSLTIQCQVDSQVTMMFWYRQQPGQSLTLIATANQGSEATYESGFVIDKFPISRPNLTFSTLTVSNMSPEDSSIYLCSVFGRQTNQPQHFGDGTRLSIL.

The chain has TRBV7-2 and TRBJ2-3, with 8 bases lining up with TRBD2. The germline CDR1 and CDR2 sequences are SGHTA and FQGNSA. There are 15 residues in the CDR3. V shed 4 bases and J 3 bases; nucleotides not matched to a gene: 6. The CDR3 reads CASSSSGTRTDTQYF. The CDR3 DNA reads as TGTGCCAGCAGCTCCTCGGGGACTAGAACAGATACGCAGTATTTT. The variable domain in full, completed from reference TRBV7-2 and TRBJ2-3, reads GAGVSQSPSNKVTEKGKDVELRCDPISGHTALYWYRQSLGQGLEFLIYFQGNSAPDKSGLPSDRFSAERTGGSVSTLTIQRTQQEDSAVYLCASSSSGTRTDTQYFGPGTRLTVL.

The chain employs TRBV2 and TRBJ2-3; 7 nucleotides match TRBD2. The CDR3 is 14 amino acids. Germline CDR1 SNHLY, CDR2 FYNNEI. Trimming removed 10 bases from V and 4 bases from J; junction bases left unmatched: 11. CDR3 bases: TGTGCCACCAACGGGGGGAGATTCCCAGATACGCAGTATTTT. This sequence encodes CATNGGRFPDTQYF.

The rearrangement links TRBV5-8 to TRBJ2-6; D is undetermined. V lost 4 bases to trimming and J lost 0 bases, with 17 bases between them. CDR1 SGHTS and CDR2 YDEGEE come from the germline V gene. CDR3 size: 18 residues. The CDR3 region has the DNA TGTGCCAGCAGCCGTGTGGGCGGTTACAGCTCTGGGGCCAACGTCCTGACTTTC. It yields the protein CASSRVGGYSSGANVLTF. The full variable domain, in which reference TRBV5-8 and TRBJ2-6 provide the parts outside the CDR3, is EAGVTQSPTHLIKTRGQQATLRCSPISGHTSVYWYQQALGLGLQFLLWYDEGEERNRGNFPPRFSGRQFPNYSSELNVNALELEDSALYLCASSRVGGYSSGANVLTFGAGSRLTVL.

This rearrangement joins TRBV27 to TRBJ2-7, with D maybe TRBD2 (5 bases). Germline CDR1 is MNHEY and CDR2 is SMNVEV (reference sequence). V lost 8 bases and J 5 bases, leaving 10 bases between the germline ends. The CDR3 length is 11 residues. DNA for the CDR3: TGTGCCAGCGCTTCTAGCAACGAGCAGTACTTC. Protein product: CASASSNEQYF.

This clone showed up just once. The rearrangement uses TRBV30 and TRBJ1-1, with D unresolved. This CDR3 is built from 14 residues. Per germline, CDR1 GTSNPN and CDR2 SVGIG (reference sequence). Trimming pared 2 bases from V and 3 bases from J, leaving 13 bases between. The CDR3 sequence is CAWSPMGAYTEAFF. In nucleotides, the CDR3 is TGTGCCTGGAGTCCCATGGGCGCCTACACTGAAGCTTTCTTT.

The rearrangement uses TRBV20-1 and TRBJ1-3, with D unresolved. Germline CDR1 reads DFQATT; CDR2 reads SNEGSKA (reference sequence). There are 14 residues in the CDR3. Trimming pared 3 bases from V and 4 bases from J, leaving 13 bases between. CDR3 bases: TGCAGTGCTAGTAACCGGGGAGTCGGAAACACCATATATTTT. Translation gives CSASNRGVGNTIYF.